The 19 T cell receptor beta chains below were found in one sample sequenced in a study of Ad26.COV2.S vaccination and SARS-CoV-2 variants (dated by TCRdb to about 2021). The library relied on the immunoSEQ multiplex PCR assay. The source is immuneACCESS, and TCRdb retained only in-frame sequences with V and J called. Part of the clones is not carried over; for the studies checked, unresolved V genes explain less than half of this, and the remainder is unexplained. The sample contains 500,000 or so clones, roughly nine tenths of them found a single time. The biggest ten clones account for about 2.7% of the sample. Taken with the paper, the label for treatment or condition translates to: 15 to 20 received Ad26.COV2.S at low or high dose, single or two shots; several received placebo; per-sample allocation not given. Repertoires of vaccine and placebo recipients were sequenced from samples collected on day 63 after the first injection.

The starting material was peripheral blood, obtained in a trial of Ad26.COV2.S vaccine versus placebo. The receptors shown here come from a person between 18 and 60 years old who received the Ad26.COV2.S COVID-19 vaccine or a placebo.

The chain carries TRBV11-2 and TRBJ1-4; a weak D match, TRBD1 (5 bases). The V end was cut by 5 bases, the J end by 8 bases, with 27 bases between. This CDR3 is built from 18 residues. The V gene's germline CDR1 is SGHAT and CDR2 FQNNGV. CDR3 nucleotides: TGTGCCAGCAGCCCCGGACGGAGTGCGGGGCTTCGCCCCGAAAAACTGTTTTTT. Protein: CASSPGRSAGLRPEKLFF.

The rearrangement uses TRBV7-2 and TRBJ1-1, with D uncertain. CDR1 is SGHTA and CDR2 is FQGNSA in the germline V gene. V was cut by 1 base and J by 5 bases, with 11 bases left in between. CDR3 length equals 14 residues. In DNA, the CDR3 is TGTGCCAGCAGCTTAGGCGGAAGGGTAACTGAAGCTTTCTTT. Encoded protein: CASSLGGRVTEAFF. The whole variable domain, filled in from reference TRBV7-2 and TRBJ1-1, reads GAGVSQSPSNKVTEKGKDVELRCDPISGHTALYWYRQSLGQGLEFLIYFQGNSAPDKSGLPSDRFSAERTGGSVSTLTIQRTQQEDSAVYLCASSLGGRVTEAFFGQGTRLTVV.

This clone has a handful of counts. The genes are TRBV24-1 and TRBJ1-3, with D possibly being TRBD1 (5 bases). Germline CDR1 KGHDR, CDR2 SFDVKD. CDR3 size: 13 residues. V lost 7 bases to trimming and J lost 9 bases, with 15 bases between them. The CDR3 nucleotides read TGTGCCACCAGAGGCACTCCAAGGGGCACCATATATTTT. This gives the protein CATRGTPRGTIYF.

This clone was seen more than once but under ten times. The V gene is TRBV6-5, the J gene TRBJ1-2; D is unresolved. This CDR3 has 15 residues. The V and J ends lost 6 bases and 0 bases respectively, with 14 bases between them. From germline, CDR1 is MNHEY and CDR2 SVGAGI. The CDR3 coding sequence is TGTGCCAGCAGGAGCCTTCTGAGGGCTAACTATGGCTACACCTTC. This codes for CASRSLLRANYGYTF.

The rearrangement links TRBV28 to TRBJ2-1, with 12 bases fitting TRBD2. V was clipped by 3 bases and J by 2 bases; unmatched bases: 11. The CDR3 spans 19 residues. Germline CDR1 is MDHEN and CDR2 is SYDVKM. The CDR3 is CASSFDFSLAGGPYNEQFF. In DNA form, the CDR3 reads TGTGCCAGCAGTTTTGACTTCTCACTAGCGGGGGGCCCCTACAATGAGCAGTTCTTC. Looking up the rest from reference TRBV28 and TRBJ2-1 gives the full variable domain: DVKVTQSSRYLVKRTGEKVFLECVQDMDHENMFWYRQDPGLGLRLIYFSYDVKMKEKGDIPEGYSVSREKKERFSLILESASTNQTSMYLCASSFDFSLAGGPYNEQFFGPGTRLTVL.

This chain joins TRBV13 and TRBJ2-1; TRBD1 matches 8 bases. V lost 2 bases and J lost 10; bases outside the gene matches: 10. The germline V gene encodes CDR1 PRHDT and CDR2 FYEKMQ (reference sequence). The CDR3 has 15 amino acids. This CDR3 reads CASSLPYAGQGEQFF. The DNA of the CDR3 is TGTGCCAGCAGCTTACCGTACGCCGGACAGGGCGAGCAGTTCTTC.

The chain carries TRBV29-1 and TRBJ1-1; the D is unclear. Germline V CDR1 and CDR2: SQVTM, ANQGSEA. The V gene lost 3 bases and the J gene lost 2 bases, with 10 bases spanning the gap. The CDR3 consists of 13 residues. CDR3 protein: CSVDSPQNTEAFF. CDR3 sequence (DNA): TGCAGCGTTGACTCACCCCAAAACACTGAAGCTTTCTTT.

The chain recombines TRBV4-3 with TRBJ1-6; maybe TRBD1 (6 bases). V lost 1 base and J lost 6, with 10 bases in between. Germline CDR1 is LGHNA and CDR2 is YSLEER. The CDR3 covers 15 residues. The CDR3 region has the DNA TGCGCCAGCAGCCAAGGCGAAGGGGGTAATTCACCCCTCCACTTT. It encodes CASSQGEGGNSPLHF.

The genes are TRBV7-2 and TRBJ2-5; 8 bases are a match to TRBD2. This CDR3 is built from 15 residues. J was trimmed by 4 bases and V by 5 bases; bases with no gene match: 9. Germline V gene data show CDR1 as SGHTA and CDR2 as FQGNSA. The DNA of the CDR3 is TGTGCCAGCAGCCCCGGGAGCGGGAGTGGAGAGACCCAGTACTTC. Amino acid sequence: CASSPGSGSGETQYF. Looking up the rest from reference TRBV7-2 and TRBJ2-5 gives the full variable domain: GAGVSQSPSNKVTEKGKDVELRCDPISGHTALYWYRQSLGQGLEFLIYFQGNSAPDKSGLPSDRFSAERTGGSVSTLTIQRTQQEDSAVYLCASSPGSGSGETQYFGPGTRLLVL.

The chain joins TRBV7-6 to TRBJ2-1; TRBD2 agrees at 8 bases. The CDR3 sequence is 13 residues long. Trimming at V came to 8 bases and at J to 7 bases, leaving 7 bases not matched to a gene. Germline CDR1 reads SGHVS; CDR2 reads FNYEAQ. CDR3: CASRTAGANEQFF. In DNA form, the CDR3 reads TGTGCCAGCCGTACAGCGGGGGCGAATGAGCAGTTCTTC.

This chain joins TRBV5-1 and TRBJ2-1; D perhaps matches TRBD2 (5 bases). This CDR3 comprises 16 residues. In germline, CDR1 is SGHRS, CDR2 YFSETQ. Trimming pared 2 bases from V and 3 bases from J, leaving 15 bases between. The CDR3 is CASSLQAAEVYNEQFF. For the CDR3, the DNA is TGCGCCAGCAGCTTACAAGCGGCAGAAGTCTACAATGAGCAGTTCTTC.

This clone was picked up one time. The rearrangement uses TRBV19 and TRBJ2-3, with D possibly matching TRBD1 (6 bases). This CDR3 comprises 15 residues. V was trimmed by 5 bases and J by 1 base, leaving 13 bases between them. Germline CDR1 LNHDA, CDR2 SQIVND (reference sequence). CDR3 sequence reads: CASSRDTLGTDTQYF. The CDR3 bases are TGTGCCAGTAGTCGGGACACCCTAGGCACAGATACGCAGTATTTT.

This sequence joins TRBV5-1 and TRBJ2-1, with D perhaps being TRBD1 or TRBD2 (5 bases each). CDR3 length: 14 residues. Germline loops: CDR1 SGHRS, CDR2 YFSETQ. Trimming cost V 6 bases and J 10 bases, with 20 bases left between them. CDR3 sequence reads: CASTSGTTTLEQFF. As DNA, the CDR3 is TGCGCCAGCACCTCCGGGACCACCACTTTGGAGCAGTTCTTC.

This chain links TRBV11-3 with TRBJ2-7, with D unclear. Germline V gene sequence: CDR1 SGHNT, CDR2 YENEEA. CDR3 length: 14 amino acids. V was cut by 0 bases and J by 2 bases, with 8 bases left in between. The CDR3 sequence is CASSLEATTYEQYV. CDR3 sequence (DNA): TGTGCCAGCAGCTTAGAGGCGACAACCTACGAGCAGTACGTC.

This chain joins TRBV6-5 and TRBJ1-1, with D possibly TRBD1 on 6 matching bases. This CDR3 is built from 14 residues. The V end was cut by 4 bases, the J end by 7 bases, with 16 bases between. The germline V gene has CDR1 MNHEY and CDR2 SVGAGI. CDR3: CASSLSGRGGEAFF. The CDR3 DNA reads TGTGCCAGCAGTTTATCAGGGAGGGGGGGTGAAGCTTTCTTT.

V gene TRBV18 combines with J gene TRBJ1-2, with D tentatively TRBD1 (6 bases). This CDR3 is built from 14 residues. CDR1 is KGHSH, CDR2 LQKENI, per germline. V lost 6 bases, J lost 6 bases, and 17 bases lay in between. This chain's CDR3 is CASSPTQGLNGYTF. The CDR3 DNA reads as TGTGCCAGCTCTCCAACACAGGGATTAAATGGCTACACCTTC.

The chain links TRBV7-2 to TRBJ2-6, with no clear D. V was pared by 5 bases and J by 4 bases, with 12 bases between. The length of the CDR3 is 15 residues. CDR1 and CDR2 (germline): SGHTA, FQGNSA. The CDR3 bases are TGTGCCAGCAGCGCGAGCCGCTCGGGGGCCAACGTCCTGACTTTC. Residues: CASSASRSGANVLTF.

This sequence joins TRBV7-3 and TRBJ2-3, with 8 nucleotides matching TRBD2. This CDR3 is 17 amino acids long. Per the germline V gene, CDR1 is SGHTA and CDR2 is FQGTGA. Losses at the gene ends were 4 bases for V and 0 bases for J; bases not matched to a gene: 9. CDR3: CASSSGLAAASTDTQYF. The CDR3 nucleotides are TGTGCCAGCAGCTCCGGACTAGCCGCTGCTAGCACAGATACGCAGTATTTT. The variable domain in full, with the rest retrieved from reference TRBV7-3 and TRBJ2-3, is GAGVSQTPSNKVTEKGKYVELRCDPISGHTALYWYRQSLGQGPEFLIYFQGTGAADDSGLPNDRFFAVRPEGSVSTLKIQRTERGDSAVYLCASSSGLAAASTDTQYFGPGTRLTVL.

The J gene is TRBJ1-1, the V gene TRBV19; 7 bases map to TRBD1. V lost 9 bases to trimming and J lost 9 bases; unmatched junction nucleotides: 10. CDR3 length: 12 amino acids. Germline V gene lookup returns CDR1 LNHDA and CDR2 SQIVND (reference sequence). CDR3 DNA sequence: TGTGCCAGCGAATCAACAGGGGATAAAGCTTTCTTT. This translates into CASESTGDKAFF.